The 15 T cell receptor beta chains reported below all come from one sample, sequenced in a study of blood T cell repertoires in COVID-19. The assay was immunoSEQ multiplex PCR, and TCRdb's table has in-frame clones only and misses some. The top ten clones hold around 3.9% of a sample with about 96,000 clones, about 87% of them seen once. Sequencing was done on a sample of peripheral blood. The receptors derive from a human donor with COVID-19, enrolled during active disease. The donor label of this sample is uncertain.

V gene TRBV18 combines with J gene TRBJ2-2, with TRBD2 identical over 8 bases. V lost 6 bases to trimming and J lost 4 bases; unmatched junction nucleotides: 4. Germline V gene data show CDR1 as KGHSH and CDR2 as LQKENI. The CDR3 is made up of 14 amino acids. The CDR3 coding sequence is TGTGCCAGCTCGTCTAGCGGGTCCACCGGGGAGCTGTTTTTT. It encodes CASSSSGSTGELFF.

This clone has only one observation. The chain combines TRBV6-2 or TRBV6-3 with TRBJ2-1, with 9 bases that match TRBD1. The CDR3 is 17 amino acids. Germline assignment: CDR1 MNHEY and CDR2 SVGEGT. Germline trimming cut 6 bases from V and 1 base from J; bases unmatched to any gene: 10. The CDR3 region is CASSRGQGKRSYNEQFF. Here the CDR3 DNA reads TGTGCCAGCAGCCGGGGACAGGGCAAAAGGTCCTACAATGAGCAGTTCTTC.

This chain uses TRBV5-1 with TRBJ2-7; tentative D call: TRBD1 (5 bases). V was pared by 1 base and J by 5 bases, with 10 bases between. This CDR3 has 13 amino acids. Germline V CDR1 and CDR2: SGHRS, YFSETQ. This CDR3 reads CASSLYRSDEQYF. The CDR3 nucleotides read TGCGCCAGCAGCTTGTACAGGTCCGACGAGCAGTACTTC.

This clone is labeled as medium-sized. The chain employs TRBV5-1 and TRBJ2-1; 7 nucleotides match TRBD2. Germline-derived CDR1 and CDR2 are SGHRS and YFSETQ. The V and J ends lost 4 bases and 7 bases, in that order; junction bases with no gene match: 8. This CDR3 contains 14 residues. This chain's CDR3 is CASSPPGLKNEQFF. In DNA, the CDR3 is TGCGCCAGCAGCCCTCCGGGACTAAAAAATGAGCAGTTCTTC. Together with reference TRBV5-1 and TRBJ2-1, the CDR3 gives the full variable domain: KAGVTQTPRYLIKTRGQQVTLSCSPISGHRSVSWYQQTPGQGLQFLFEYFSETQRNKGNFPGRFSGRQFSNSRSEMNVSTLELGDSALYLCASSPPGLKNEQFFGPGTRLTVL.

As concerns this clone: Other DNA sequences of this sample code for an identical CDR3. The chain couples TRBV27 to TRBJ2-7, with 9 positions matching TRBD1. This CDR3 is 14 amino acids long. V trimming: 3 bases; J trimming: 2 bases; junction bases outside the gene matches: 2. The germline V gene has CDR1 MNHEY and CDR2 SMNVEV (reference sequence). DNA for the CDR3: TGTGCCAGCAGTTTGGGACAGGGCCCCTACGAGCAGTACTTC. As protein: CASSLGQGPYEQYF.

J is TRBJ2-7 and V is TRBV3-1 (or the pseudogene TRBV3-2); a possible D gene is TRBD1 (6 bases). V was cut by 4 bases and J by 4 bases, with 8 bases left in between. The germline V gene encodes CDR1 LGHDT and CDR2 YNNKEL (reference sequence). CDR3 length: 12 amino acids. The CDR3 sequence: CASSLGQYEQYF. The CDR3, as DNA: TGTGCCAGCAGCCTAGGACAGTACGAGCAGTACTTC.

The rearrangement links TRBV5-1 to TRBJ2-7; 12 nucleotides match TRBD2. Germline CDR1 reads SGHRS; CDR2 reads YFSETQ. This CDR3 comprises 16 residues. Unmatched junction bases numbered 7, after V lost 4 bases and J lost 2 bases. The CDR3 nucleotides read TGCGCCAGCAGCCCGGGGGCTAGCGGGGGGGCCTACGAGCAGTACTTC. As protein: CASSPGASGGAYEQYF.

The rearrangement uses TRBV10-3 and TRBJ1-1; D is undetermined. Germline CDR1 and CDR2: ENHRY and SYGVKD. This CDR3 region has 15 residues. Between the trimmed V and J ends, which lost 7 bases and 1 base, there was a span of 16 bases. The CDR3 sequence is CAITAGGKGNTEAFF. The CDR3 region has the DNA TGTGCCATCACCGCGGGTGGCAAGGGGAACACTGAAGCTTTCTTT.

The gene calls are TRBV3-1 (or the pseudogene TRBV3-2) and TRBJ2-3; 8 nucleotides agree with TRBD1. Germline assignment: CDR1 LGHDT and CDR2 YNNKEL (reference sequence). The trim removed 1 base at V and 4 bases at J, leaving 1 base unmatched. The CDR3 length is 14 residues. The CDR3 coding sequence is TGTGCCAGCAGCCAAGCACAGGGGGCAGATACGCAGTATTTT. Its translation is CASSQAQGADTQYF.

V gene TRBV15 combines with J gene TRBJ2-1, with 14 bases that match TRBD2. V lost 1 base, J lost 6 bases, and 2 bases stayed unmatched. Germline CDR1 LNHNV, CDR2 YYDKDF (reference sequence). This CDR3 comprises 16 residues. The CDR3 DNA reads as TGTGCCACCAGCAGAGGACTAGCGGGAGGGCCCAATGAGCAGTTCTTC. Translating it yields CATSRGLAGGPNEQFF.

The rearrangement uses TRBV19 and TRBJ1-4; D remains ambiguous. The CDR3 has 17 amino acids. V was pared by 3 bases and J by 4 bases, with 18 bases between. Germline V gene lookup returns CDR1 LNHDA and CDR2 SQIVND (reference sequence). This CDR3 is CASSIGHEGGFNEKLFF. As DNA, the CDR3 is TGTGCCAGTAGTATTGGCCACGAGGGAGGGTTTAATGAAAAACTGTTTTTT.

V and J are TRBV5-1 and TRBJ2-7; the match to TRBD2 covers 11 bases. This CDR3 has 17 amino acids. The germline V gene encodes CDR1 SGHRS and CDR2 YFSETQ. V trimming: 0 bases; J trimming: 0 bases; junction bases outside the gene matches: 5. The CDR3: CASSLGLAGWSSYEQYF. In nucleotides, the CDR3 is TGCGCCAGCAGCTTGGGACTAGCGGGATGGAGCTCCTACGAGCAGTACTTC.

This chain connects TRBV19 to TRBJ1-6; perhaps TRBD1 as D (6 bases). Trimming took 7 bases from V and 9 from J, leaving 16 bases between them. CDR1 and CDR2 (germline): LNHDA, SQIVND (reference sequence). This CDR3 comprises 14 residues. Here the CDR3 reads CASKDGQGSSPLHF. The DNA for the CDR3 is TGTGCCAGTAAAGACGGGCAGGGGAGTTCACCCCTCCACTTT.

This clone was detected only once. The chain joins TRBV18 to TRBJ2-2; D might be TRBD2 (6 bases). The CDR3 totals 16 residues. V was pared by 2 bases and J by 1 base, with 11 bases between. The V gene's germline CDR1 is KGHSH and CDR2 LQKENI. The CDR3 bases are TGTGCCAGCTCACCATTGGCGGGGCTGAACACCGGGGAGCTGTTTTTT. Protein product: CASSPLAGLNTGELFF.

This rearrangement joins TRBV28 to TRBJ1-1; possible D gene TRBD1, 5 bases. Germline lookup yields CDR1 MDHEN and CDR2 SYDVKM. The CDR3 consists of 12 residues. Trimming stripped 5 bases from V and 10 bases from J, with 14 bases between. CDR3 region: CASSPLEGSAFF. The CDR3 DNA follows: TGTGCCAGCAGTCCTCTGGAGGGGTCAGCTTTCTTT.